A single sample gave rise to the 3 T cell receptor beta chains below, sequenced in a study of cytomegalovirus exposure and HLA in healthy donors. The protocol was immunoSEQ multiplex PCR, while the TCRdb copy is restricted to in-frame clones and leaves out a portion. The sample yields around 250,000 clones, around 90% seen once. Sequenced material: PBMCs. The receptors were gathered from a woman in her thirties in good health and CMV-seronegative.

The chain uses TRBV13 and TRBJ1-1, with 7 bases fitting TRBD1. V lost 4 bases and J lost 5; bases outside the gene matches: 7. Germline V gene sequence: CDR1 PRHDT, CDR2 FYEKMQ (reference sequence). The CDR3 runs to 14 residues. The chain's CDR3 is CASSSTGVYTEAFF. The DNA of the CDR3 is TGTGCCAGCAGCTCAACAGGGGTTTATACTGAAGCTTTCTTT. The whole variable domain, filled in from reference TRBV13 and TRBJ1-1, reads AAGVIQSPRHLIKEKRETATLKCYPIPRHDTVYWYQQGPGQDPQFLISFYEKMQSDKGSIPDRFSAQQFSDYHSELNMSSLELGDSALYFCASSSTGVYTEAFFGQGTRLTVV.

The chain couples TRBV18 to TRBJ2-3; D is ambiguous. This CDR3 is built from 14 residues. Germline V gene data show CDR1 as KGHSH and CDR2 as LQKENI. With 1 base removed from V and 2 bases from J, the gap between germline ends came to 7 bases. The CDR3 spells CASSPLPHTDTQYF. CDR3 nucleotide sequence: TGTGCCAGCTCACCACTGCCCCACACAGATACGCAGTATTTT.

CDR3 region: CASRPAGSYNEQFF. CDR3 nucleotide sequence: TGTGCCAGCAGACCGGCGGGGAGCTACAATGAGCAGTTCTTC. The chain recombines TRBV2 with TRBJ2-1; a weak D match, TRBD2 (6 bases). The CDR3 sequence is 14 residues long. Germline V gives CDR1 SNHLY, CDR2 FYNNEI. Trimming removed 6 bases from V and 3 bases from J, with 12 bases in between. Full variable domain (rest looked up from reference TRBV2 and TRBJ2-1): EPEVTQTPSHQVTQMGQEVILRCVPISNHLYFYWYRQILGQKVEFLVSFYNNEISEKSEIFDDQFSVERPDGSNFTLKIRSTKLEDSAMYFCASRPAGSYNEQFFGPGTRLTVL.